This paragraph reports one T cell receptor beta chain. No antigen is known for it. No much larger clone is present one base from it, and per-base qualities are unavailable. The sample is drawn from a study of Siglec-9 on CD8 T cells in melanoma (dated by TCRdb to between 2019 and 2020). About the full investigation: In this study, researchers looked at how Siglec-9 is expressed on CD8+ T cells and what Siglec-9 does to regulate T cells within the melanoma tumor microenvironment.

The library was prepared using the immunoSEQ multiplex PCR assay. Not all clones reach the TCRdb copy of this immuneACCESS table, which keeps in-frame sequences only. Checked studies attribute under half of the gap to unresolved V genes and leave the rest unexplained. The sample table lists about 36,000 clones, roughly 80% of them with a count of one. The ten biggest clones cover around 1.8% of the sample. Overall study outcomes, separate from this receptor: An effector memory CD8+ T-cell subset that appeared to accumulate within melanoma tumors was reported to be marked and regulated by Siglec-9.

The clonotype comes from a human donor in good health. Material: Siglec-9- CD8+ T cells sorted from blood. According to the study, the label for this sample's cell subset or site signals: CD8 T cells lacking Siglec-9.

The base sequence is TGTGCCAGCAGCGTAGGAGGGGGAATGAACACTGAAGCTTTCTTT. This sequence encodes CASSVGGGMNTEAFF. Recombination connected TRBV9 to TRBJ1-1, and perhaps TRBD1 as D gene, on 6 matching bases. CDR1 SGDLS and CDR2 YYNGEE are derived from the germline V gene. V is pared back by 0 bases and J by 0 bases, with 9 bases lying between the germline termini. The CDR3 starts with the cysteine, ends with the phenylalanine, and has 15 residues. Only the CDR3 part of the read is kept: 45 bases, read in frame from the first base.